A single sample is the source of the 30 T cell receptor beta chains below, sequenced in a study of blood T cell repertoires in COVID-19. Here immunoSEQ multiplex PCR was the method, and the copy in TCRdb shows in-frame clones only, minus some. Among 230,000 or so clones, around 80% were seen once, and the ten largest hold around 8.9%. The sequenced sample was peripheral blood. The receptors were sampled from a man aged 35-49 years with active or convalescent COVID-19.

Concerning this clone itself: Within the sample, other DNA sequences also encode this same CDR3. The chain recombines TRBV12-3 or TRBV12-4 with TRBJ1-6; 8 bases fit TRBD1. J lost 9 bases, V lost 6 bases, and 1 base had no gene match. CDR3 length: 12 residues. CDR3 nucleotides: TGTGCCAGCAGCACAGGGGGTTCACCCCTCCACTTT. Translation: CASSTGGSPLHF.

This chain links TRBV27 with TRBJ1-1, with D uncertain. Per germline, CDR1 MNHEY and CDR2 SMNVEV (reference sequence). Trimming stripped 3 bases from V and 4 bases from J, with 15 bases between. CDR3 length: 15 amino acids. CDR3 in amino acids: CASSLRSGPPTEAFF. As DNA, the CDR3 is TGTGCCAGCAGTTTGCGGAGCGGCCCACCCACTGAAGCTTTCTTT.

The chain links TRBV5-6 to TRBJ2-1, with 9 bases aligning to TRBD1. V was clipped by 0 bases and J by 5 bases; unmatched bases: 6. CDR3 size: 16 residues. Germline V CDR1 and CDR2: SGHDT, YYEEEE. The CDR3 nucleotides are TGTGCCAGCAGCTTGGAGGGACAGGGTATACACAATGAGCAGTTCTTC. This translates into CASSLEGQGIHNEQFF. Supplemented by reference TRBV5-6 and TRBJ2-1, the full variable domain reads DAGVTQSPTHLIKTRGQQVTLRCSPKSGHDTVSWYQQALGQGPQFIFQYYEEEERQRGNFPDRFSGHQFPNYSSELNVNALLLGDSALYLCASSLEGQGIHNEQFFGPGTRLTVL.

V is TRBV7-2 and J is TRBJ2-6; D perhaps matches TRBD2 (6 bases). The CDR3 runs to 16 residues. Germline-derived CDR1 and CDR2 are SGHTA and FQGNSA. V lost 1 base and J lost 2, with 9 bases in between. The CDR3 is CASSLGGEAGANVLTF. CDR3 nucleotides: TGTGCCAGCAGCTTAGGGGGGGAGGCTGGGGCCAACGTCCTGACTTTC.

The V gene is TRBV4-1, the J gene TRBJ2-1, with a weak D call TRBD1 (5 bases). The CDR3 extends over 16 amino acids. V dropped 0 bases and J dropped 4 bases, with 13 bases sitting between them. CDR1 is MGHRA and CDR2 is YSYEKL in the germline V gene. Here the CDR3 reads CASSQESRVGYNEQFF. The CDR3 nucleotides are TGCGCCAGCAGCCAAGAATCCAGGGTGGGATACAATGAGCAGTTCTTC.

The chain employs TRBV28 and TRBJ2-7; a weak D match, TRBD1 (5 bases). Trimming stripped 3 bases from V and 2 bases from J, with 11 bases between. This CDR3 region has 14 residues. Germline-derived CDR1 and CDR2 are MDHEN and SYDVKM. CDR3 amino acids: CASSLVGAAYEQYF. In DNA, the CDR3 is TGTGCCAGCAGTTTGGTAGGGGCAGCCTACGAGCAGTACTTC.

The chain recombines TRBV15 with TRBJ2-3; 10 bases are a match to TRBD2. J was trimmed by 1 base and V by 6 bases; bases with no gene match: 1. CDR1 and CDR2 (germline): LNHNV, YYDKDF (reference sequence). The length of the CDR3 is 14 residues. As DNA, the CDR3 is TGTGCCACCAGACTAGCGGGGCGCACAGATACGCAGTATTTT. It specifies CATRLAGRTDTQYF.

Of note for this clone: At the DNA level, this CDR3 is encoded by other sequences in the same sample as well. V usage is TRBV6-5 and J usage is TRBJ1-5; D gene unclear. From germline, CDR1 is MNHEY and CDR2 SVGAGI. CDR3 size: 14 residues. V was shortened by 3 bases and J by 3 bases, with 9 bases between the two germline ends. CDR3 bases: TGTGCCAGCAGTTATGGGCAGTCCAATCAGCCCCAGCATTTT. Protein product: CASSYGQSNQPQHF.

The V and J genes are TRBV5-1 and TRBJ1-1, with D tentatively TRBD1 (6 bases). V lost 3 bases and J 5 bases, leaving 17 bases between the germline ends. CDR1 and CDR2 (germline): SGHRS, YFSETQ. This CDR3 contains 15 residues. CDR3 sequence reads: CASSSLGGDVTEAFF. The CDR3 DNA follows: TGCGCCAGCAGCTCCCTAGGGGGGGACGTAACTGAAGCTTTCTTT. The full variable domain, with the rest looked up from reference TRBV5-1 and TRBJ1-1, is KAGVTQTPRYLIKTRGQQVTLSCSPISGHRSVSWYQQTPGQGLQFLFEYFSETQRNKGNFPGRFSGRQFSNSRSEMNVSTLELGDSALYLCASSSLGGDVTEAFFGQGTRLTVV.

The CDR3 sequence: CASSFYRGGNEQFF. CDR3 nucleotides: TGTGCCAGCAGTTTTTACAGGGGAGGCAATGAGCAGTTCTTC. The chain carries TRBV27 and TRBJ2-1; D might be TRBD1 (7 bases). Germline V gene sequence: CDR1 MNHEY, CDR2 SMNVEV (reference sequence). This CDR3 region has 14 residues. V was shortened by 3 bases and J by 6 bases, with 12 bases between the two germline ends.

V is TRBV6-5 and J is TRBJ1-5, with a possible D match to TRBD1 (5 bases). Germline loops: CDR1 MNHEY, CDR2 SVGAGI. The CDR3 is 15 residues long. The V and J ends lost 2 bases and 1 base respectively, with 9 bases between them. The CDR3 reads CASSYREGSNQPQHF. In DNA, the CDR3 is TGTGCCAGCAGTTACAGGGAGGGGAGCAATCAGCCCCAGCATTTT.

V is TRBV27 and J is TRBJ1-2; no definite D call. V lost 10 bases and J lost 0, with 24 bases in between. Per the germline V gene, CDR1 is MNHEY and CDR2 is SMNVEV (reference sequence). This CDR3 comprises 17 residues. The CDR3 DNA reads TGTGCCATCCTGACCCAACCTAGGCAGATAGCTAACTATGGCTACACCTTC. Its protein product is CAILTQPRQIANYGYTF.

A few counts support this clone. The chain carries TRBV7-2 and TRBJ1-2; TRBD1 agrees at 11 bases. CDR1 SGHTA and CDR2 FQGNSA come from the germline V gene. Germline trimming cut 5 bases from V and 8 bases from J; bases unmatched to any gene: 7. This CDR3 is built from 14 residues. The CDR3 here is CASSLGQGGTGYTF. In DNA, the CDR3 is TGTGCCAGCAGCCTGGGACAGGGGGGAACAGGCTACACCTTC.

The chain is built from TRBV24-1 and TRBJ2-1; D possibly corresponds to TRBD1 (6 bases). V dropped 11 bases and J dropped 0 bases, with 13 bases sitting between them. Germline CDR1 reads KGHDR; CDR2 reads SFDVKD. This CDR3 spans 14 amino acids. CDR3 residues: CAIHSGDSYNEQFF. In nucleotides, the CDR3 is TGTGCCATCCACTCAGGGGACTCCTACAATGAGCAGTTCTTC.

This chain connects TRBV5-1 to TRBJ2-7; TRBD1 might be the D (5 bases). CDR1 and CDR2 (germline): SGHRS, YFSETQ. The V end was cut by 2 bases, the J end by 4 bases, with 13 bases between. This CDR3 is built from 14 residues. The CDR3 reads CASSFEGQGYEQYF. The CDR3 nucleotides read TGCGCCAGCAGCTTCGAAGGCCAGGGATACGAGCAGTACTTC.

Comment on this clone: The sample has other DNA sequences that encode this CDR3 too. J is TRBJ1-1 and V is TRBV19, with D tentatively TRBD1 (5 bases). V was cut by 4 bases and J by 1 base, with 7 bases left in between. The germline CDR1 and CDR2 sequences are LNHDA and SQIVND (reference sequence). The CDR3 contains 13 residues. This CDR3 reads CASSTTGNTEAFF. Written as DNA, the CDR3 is TGTGCCAGTAGTACCACAGGGAACACTGAAGCTTTCTTT.

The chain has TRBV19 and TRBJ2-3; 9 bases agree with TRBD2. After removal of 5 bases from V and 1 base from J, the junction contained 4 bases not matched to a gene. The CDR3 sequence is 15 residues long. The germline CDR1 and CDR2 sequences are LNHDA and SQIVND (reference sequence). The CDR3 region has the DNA TGTGCCAGTAGTGAGACTAGCGGAGGCACAGATACGCAGTATTTT. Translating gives CASSETSGGTDTQYF.

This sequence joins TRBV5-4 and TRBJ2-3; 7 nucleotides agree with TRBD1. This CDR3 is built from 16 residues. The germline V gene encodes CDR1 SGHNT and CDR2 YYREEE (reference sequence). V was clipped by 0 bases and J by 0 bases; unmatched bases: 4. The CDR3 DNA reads TGTGCCAGCAGCTTGGACAGACAGGGTAGCACAGATACGCAGTATTTT. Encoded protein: CASSLDRQGSTDTQYF. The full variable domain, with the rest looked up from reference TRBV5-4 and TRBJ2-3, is ETGVTQSPTHLIKTRGQQVTLRCSSQSGHNTVSWYQQALGQGPQFIFQYYREEENGRGNFPPRFSGLQFPNYSSELNVNALELDDSALYLCASSLDRQGSTDTQYFGPGTRLTVL.

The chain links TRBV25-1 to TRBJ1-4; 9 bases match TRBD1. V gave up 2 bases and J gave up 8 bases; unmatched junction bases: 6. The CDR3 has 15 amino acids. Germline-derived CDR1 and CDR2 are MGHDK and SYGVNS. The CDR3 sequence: CASSEPGTGWEKLFF. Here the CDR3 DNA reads TGTGCCAGCAGTGAACCAGGGACAGGGTGGGAAAAACTGTTTTTT.

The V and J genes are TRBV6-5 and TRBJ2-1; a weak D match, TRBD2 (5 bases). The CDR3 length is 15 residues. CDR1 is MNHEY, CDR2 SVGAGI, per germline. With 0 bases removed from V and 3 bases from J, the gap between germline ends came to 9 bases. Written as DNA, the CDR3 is TGTGCCAGCAGTTACTCGACCGGGGTCTACAATGAGCAGTTCTTC. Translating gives CASSYSTGVYNEQFF.

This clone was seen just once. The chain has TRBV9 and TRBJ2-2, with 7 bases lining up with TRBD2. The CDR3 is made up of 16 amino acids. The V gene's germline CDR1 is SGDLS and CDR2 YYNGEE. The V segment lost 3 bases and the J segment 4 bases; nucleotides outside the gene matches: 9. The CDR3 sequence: CASSAGLVVGTGELFF. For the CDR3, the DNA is TGTGCCAGCAGCGCCGGACTAGTTGTGGGCACCGGGGAGCTGTTTTTT.

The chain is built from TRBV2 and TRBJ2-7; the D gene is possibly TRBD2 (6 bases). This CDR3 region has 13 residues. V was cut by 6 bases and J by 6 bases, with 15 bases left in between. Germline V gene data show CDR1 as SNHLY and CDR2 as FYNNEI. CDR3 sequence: CASRGLPSGEQYF. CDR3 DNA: TGTGCCAGCAGGGGACTCCCATCGGGCGAGCAGTACTTC.

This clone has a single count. In DNA, the CDR3 is TGTGCCACCTATGGGCCCGGGGGAGAGACCCAGTACTTC. It encodes CATYGPGGETQYF. V and J are TRBV6-5 and TRBJ2-5, with D possibly TRBD2 on 6 matching bases. CDR1 is MNHEY and CDR2 is SVGAGI in the germline V gene. The CDR3 sequence is 13 residues long. Trimming removed 10 bases at V and 4 bases at J, with 16 bases between.

The CDR3, as DNA: TGTGCCAGCAGCAGGGGCACTGAAGCTTTCTTT. Translating it yields CASSRGTEAFF. The chain is built from TRBV6-5 and TRBJ1-1, with D tentatively TRBD1 (6 bases). Germline CDR1 MNHEY, CDR2 SVGAGI. This CDR3 contains 11 residues. V lost 6 bases and J 4 bases, leaving 6 bases between the germline ends.

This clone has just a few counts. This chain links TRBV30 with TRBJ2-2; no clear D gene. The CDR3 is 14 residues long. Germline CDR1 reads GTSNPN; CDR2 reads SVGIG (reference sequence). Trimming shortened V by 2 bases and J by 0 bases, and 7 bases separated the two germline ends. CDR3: CAWSSSANTGELFF. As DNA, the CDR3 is TGTGCCTGGAGTAGCTCCGCGAACACCGGGGAGCTGTTTTTT.

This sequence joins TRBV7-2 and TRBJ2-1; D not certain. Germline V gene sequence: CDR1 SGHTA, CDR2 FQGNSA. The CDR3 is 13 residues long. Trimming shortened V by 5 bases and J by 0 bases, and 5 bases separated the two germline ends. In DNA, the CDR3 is TGTGCCAGCAGCCCCTCCTCCTACAATGAGCAGTTCTTC. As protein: CASSPSSYNEQFF.

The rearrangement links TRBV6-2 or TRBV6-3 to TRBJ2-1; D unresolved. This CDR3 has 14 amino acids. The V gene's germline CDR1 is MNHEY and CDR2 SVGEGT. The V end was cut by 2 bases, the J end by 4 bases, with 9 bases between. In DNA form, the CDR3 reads TGTGCCAGCAGTTACCGTAAACTTTACAATGAGCAGTTCTTC. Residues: CASSYRKLYNEQFF.

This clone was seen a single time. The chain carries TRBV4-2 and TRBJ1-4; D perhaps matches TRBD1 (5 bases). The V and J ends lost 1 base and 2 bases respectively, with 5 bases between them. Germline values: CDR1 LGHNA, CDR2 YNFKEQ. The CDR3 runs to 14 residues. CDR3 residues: CASSQGGTNEKLFF. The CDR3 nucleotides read TGTGCCAGCAGCCAAGGGGGCACTAATGAAAAACTGTTTTTT.

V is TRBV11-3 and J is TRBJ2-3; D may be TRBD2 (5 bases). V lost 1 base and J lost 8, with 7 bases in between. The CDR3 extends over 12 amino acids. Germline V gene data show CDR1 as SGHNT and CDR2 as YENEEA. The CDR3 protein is CASSLGSGTQYF. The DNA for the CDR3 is TGTGCCAGCAGCTTAGGCAGCGGTACGCAGTATTTT.

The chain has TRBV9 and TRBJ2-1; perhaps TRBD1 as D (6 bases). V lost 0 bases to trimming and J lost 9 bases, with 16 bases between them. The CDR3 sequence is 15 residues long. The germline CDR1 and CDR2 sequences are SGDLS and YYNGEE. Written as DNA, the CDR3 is TGTGCCAGCAGCGTAGGGATGGAGAGGGGGAGTGAGCAGTTCTTC. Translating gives CASSVGMERGSEQFF.